One sample yielded the 31 T cell receptor beta chains listed below, sequenced in a study of shared clonotypes between healthy human individuals. The table came from immunoSEQ multiplex PCR; TCRdb's copy has only in-frame clones and leaves some out. This table has 400,000 to 600,000 clones, 90% to 97% appearing once. What was sequenced was naive CD4+ T cells sorted from blood. The sample's subset: CD45RA+ positively selected. Receptors were obtained from a young woman in good health.

The V and J genes are TRBV19 and TRBJ1-4; TRBD1 matches 7 bases. This CDR3 region has 11 residues. CDR1 is LNHDA, CDR2 SQIVND, per germline (reference sequence). After removal of 4 bases from V and 13 bases from J, the junction contained 3 bases not matched to a gene. CDR3 DNA: TGTGCCAGTAGTAACAGGGGAGGACTGTTTTTT. Translated: CASSNRGGLFF.

The rearrangement links TRBV19 to TRBJ1-2; unclear D gene. The germline CDR1 and CDR2 sequences are LNHDA and SQIVND (reference sequence). This CDR3 comprises 9 residues. In DNA form, the CDR3 reads TGTGATTTCAGCCGTGGCTACACCTTC. Translated, it gives CDFSRGYTF. The variable domain in full, completed from reference TRBV19 and TRBJ1-2, reads DGGITQSPKYLFRKEGQNVTLSCEQNLNHDAMYWYRQDPGQGLRLIYYSQIVNDFQKGDIAEGYSVSREKKESFPLTVTSAQKNPTAFYLCDFSRGYTFGSGTRLTVV.

The rearrangement uses TRBV4-1 and TRBJ1-6, with D possibly TRBD1 on 6 matching bases. V lost 5 bases and J lost 0, with 17 bases in between. The V gene's germline CDR1 is MGHRA and CDR2 YSYEKL. This CDR3 contains 18 residues. CDR3 DNA: TGCGCCAGCAGCAAGGGACACGGAAATCCCTCCTATAATTCACCCCTCCACTTT. As protein: CASSKGHGNPSYNSPLHF.

The chain couples TRBV27 to TRBJ1-2; D is perhaps TRBD1 (6 bases). The CDR3 extends over 15 amino acids. Trimming stripped 8 bases from V and 4 bases from J, with 20 bases between. The germline gives CDR1 MNHEY, CDR2 SMNVEV (reference sequence). The CDR3 sequence is CASGGSGGGAYGYTF. CDR3 bases: TGTGCCAGCGGGGGCTCAGGTGGGGGTGCCTATGGCTACACCTTC.

This sequence joins TRBV19 and TRBJ1-2, with D unresolved. The germline V gene has CDR1 LNHDA and CDR2 SQIVND (reference sequence). This CDR3 has 14 amino acids. Trimming cost V 4 bases and J 4 bases, with 13 bases left between them. CDR3 bases: TGTGCCAGTAGTACGTCGAGGGAGGTCTATGGCTACACCTTC. This encodes CASSTSREVYGYTF. Together with reference TRBV19 and TRBJ1-2, the CDR3 gives the full variable domain: DGGITQSPKYLFRKEGQNVTLSCEQNLNHDAMYWYRQDPGQGLRLIYYSQIVNDFQKGDIAEGYSVSREKKESFPLTVTSAQKNPTAFYLCASSTSREVYGYTFGSGTRLTVV.

The chain has TRBV7-9 and TRBJ2-7; TRBD1 agrees at 11 bases. The CDR3 spans 14 residues. The V gene's germline CDR1 is SEHNR and CDR2 FQNEAQ (reference sequence). The J segment lost 4 bases and the V segment lost 3 bases, leaving 2 bases of the junction unmatched. For the CDR3, the DNA is TGTGCCAGCAGCTTGGGGGACAGGGGGTACGAGCAGTACTTC. This sequence encodes CASSLGDRGYEQYF. The full variable domain, its missing parts supplied by reference TRBV7-9 and TRBJ2-7, is DTGVSQNPRHKITKRGQNVTFRCDPISEHNRLYWYRQTLGQGPEFLTYFQNEAQLEKSRLLSDRFSAERPKGSFSTLEIQRTEQGDSAMYLCASSLGDRGYEQYFGPGTRLTVT.

As for this clone: Other DNA variants within this sample encode the same CDR3. The chain is built from TRBV5-4 and TRBJ1-1; D might be TRBD1 (5 bases). This CDR3 region has 14 residues. The germline gives CDR1 SGHNT, CDR2 YYREEE (reference sequence). V shed 0 bases and J shed 4 bases, with 10 bases lying between them. CDR3 DNA sequence: TGTGCCAGCAGCTTGGGGGGCGGGGGCACTGAAGCTTTCTTT. Translation: CASSLGGGGTEAFF.

Notes on this clone: The sample contains more than one DNA sequence encoding this CDR3. V is TRBV5-6 and J is TRBJ2-1; D is unclear. The CDR3 length is 11 residues. The V end lost 1 base, the J end lost 7 bases, and 3 bases lay between the germline ends. The V gene's germline CDR1 is SGHDT and CDR2 YYEEEE. The CDR3 DNA follows: TGTGCCAGCAGCTTGCGAAATGAGCAGTTCTTC. Protein: CASSLRNEQFF.

The gene calls are TRBV5-1 and TRBJ2-1; D is unclear. CDR1 and CDR2 (germline): SGHRS, YFSETQ. The V end lost 0 bases, the J end lost 9 bases, and 10 bases lay between the germline ends. The length of the CDR3 is 13 residues. CDR3 DNA: TGCGCCAGCAGCTTGGAGGCCCCAACTGAGCAGTTCTTC. This translates into CASSLEAPTEQFF.

This clone was counted a single time. An end of the junction does not agree with germline; a read error may underlie this. This chain links TRBV19 with TRBJ1-5; D might be TRBD1 (5 bases). Germline V gene sequence: CDR1 LNHDA, CDR2 SQIVND (reference sequence). This CDR3 contains 13 residues. This chain's CDR3 is CASSFDSTQPQHF. CDR3 DNA sequence: TGTGCCAGTAGCTTTGACAGCACTCAGCCCCAGCATTTT. The whole variable domain, filled in from reference TRBV19 and TRBJ1-5, reads DGGITQSPKYLFRKEGQNVTLSCEQNLNHDAMYWYRQDPGQGLRLIYYSQIVNDFQKGDIAEGYSVSREKKESFPLTVTSAQKNPTAFYLCASSFDSTQPQHFGDGTRLSIL.

This rearrangement joins TRBV7-8 to TRBJ2-7; 14 bases are shared with TRBD2. After removal of 5 bases from V and 4 bases from J, the junction contained 4 bases not matched to a gene. Germline CDR1 reads SGHVS; CDR2 reads FQNEAQ. The CDR3 is 15 residues long. CDR3 in DNA: TGTGCCAGCAGCACAGGACTAGCGGGAGGTTACGAGCAGTACTTC. Its translation: CASSTGLAGGYEQYF.

The V gene is TRBV2, the J gene TRBJ1-2; perhaps TRBD1 as D (5 bases). This CDR3 contains 13 residues. Germline-derived CDR1 and CDR2 are SNHLY and FYNNEI. V was pared by 5 bases and J by 4 bases, with 11 bases between. The CDR3 sequence is CASSIRQSYGYTF. The CDR3 nucleotides read TGTGCCAGCAGTATTAGACAGAGCTATGGCTACACCTTC.

The chain is built from TRBV6-5 and TRBJ1-1; D is perhaps TRBD1 (6 bases). CDR3 length: 15 residues. V lost 2 bases and J lost 3, with 13 bases in between. Looked up from germline, CDR1 is MNHEY and CDR2 is SVGAGI. The CDR3 loop is CASSYTSSGDTEAFF. In nucleotides, the CDR3 is TGTGCCAGCAGTTACACCTCCTCAGGGGACACTGAAGCTTTCTTT.

The rearrangement uses TRBV2 and TRBJ2-2, with 7 bases aligning to TRBD1. Germline trimming cut 5 bases from V and 4 bases from J; bases unmatched to any gene: 4. Per the germline V gene, CDR1 is SNHLY and CDR2 is FYNNEI. This CDR3 is 14 amino acids long. CDR3 bases: TGTGCCAGCAGTATCGACAGGGCCACCGGGGAGCTGTTTTTT. Translation: CASSIDRATGELFF.

This chain links TRBV10-3 with TRBJ2-7, with 13 nucleotides matching TRBD2. V gave up 6 bases and J gave up 9 bases; unmatched junction bases: 11. This CDR3 has 15 amino acids. Germline-derived CDR1 and CDR2 are ENHRY and SYGVKD. The CDR3 coding sequence is TGTGCCATCAGCCCTCGGACTAGCGGGGGTCGTGGGCAGTACTTC. It specifies CAISPRTSGGRGQYF.

In the case of this clone: Other DNA sequences within the sample encode an identical CDR3. The chain links TRBV18 to TRBJ2-5, with no clear D. The CDR3 extends over 11 amino acids. Germline loops: CDR1 KGHSH, CDR2 LQKENI. Trimming took 3 bases from V and 5 from J, leaving 4 bases between them. CDR3 sequence (DNA): TGTGCCAGCTCACCGAGGGAGACCCAGTACTTC. It yields the protein CASSPRETQYF.

The rearrangement uses TRBV6-5 and TRBJ2-6; D ambiguous. The CDR3 sequence is 14 residues long. V was cut by 0 bases and J by 3 bases, with 3 bases left in between. Germline V gene lookup returns CDR1 MNHEY and CDR2 SVGAGI. CDR3 in amino acids: CASSYSYGANVLTF. CDR3 DNA: TGTGCCAGCAGTTACTCCTATGGGGCCAACGTCCTGACTTTC.

The J gene is TRBJ1-5, the V gene TRBV10-3, with D unresolved. The CDR3 is 18 residues long. The germline V gene has CDR1 ENHRY and CDR2 SYGVKD. Trimming took 0 bases from V and 0 from J, leaving 15 bases between them. The chain's CDR3 is CAISESNGQVNSNQPQHF. The CDR3 DNA is TGTGCCATCAGTGAGTCAAATGGGCAGGTCAATAGCAATCAGCCCCAGCATTTT.

V and J are TRBV5-4 and TRBJ2-5, with D perhaps matching TRBD2 (5 bases). The end of the DNA aligns better with TRBJ2-7, so the J call may be wrong. Germline CDR1 is SGHNT and CDR2 is YYREEE (reference sequence). The CDR3 spans 15 residues. The CDR3 loop reads CASSLELGSSYEQYF. In DNA form, the CDR3 reads TGTGCCAGCAGCTTGGAGTTAGGGAGCTCCTACGAGCAGTACTTC.

This chain links TRBV7-9 with TRBJ1-4, with D possibly TRBD1 on 5 matching bases. This CDR3 has 16 residues. Germline CDR1 is SEHNR and CDR2 is FQNEAQ (reference sequence). V gave up 5 bases and J gave up 6 bases, with 19 bases separating them. The CDR3 region is CASSPHEGRGDEKLFF. CDR3 sequence (DNA): TGTGCCAGCAGCCCCCACGAGGGACGGGGTGATGAAAAACTGTTTTTT. Together with reference TRBV7-9 and TRBJ1-4, the CDR3 gives the full variable domain: DTGVSQNPRHKITKRGQNVTFRCDPISEHNRLYWYRQTLGQGPEFLTYFQNEAQLEKSRLLSDRFSAERPKGSFSTLEIQRTEQGDSAMYLCASSPHEGRGDEKLFFGSGTQLSVL.

The chain is built from TRBV18 and TRBJ2-3; D is unclear. The CDR3 has 14 residues. V was trimmed by 3 bases and J by 4 bases, leaving 11 bases between them. CDR1 and CDR2 from the germline V gene are KGHSH and LQKENI. This chain's CDR3 is CASSPGGLSDTQYF. The CDR3 nucleotides are TGTGCCAGCTCACCTGGTGGCTTATCAGATACGCAGTATTTT. Drawing the rest from reference TRBV18 and TRBJ2-3, the complete variable domain is NAGVMQNPRHLVRRRGQEARLRCSPMKGHSHVYWYRQLPEEGLKFMVYLQKENIIDESGMPKERFSAEFPKEGPSILRIQQVVRGDSAAYFCASSPGGLSDTQYFGPGTRLTVL.

The chain recombines TRBV6-5 with TRBJ2-3; D possibly matches TRBD1 or TRBD2 (5 bases each). Trimming removed 3 bases from V and 0 bases from J, with 13 bases in between. The V gene's germline CDR1 is MNHEY and CDR2 SVGAGI. This CDR3 region has 16 residues. This CDR3 is CASSYDSGTSTDTQYF. CDR3 nucleotides: TGTGCCAGCAGTTATGACAGCGGCACAAGCACAGATACGCAGTATTTT.

The chain couples TRBV5-4 to TRBJ2-2; 7 bases fit TRBD1. This CDR3 comprises 18 residues. The V gene end was trimmed by 3 bases and the J gene end by 0 bases; junction bases not matched to a gene: 11. Germline loops: CDR1 SGHNT, CDR2 YYREEE (reference sequence). The DNA of the CDR3 is TGTGCCAGCAGCTCACCCGGGACAGTTTACGCGAACACCGGGGAGCTGTTTTTT. It yields the protein CASSSPGTVYANTGELFF. The variable domain in full, completed from reference TRBV5-4 and TRBJ2-2, reads ETGVTQSPTHLIKTRGQQVTLRCSSQSGHNTVSWYQQALGQGPQFIFQYYREEENGRGNFPPRFSGLQFPNYSSELNVNALELDDSALYLCASSSPGTVYANTGELFFGEGSRLTVL.

The chain employs TRBV11-2 and TRBJ2-5; D not resolved. Near its end, the DNA agrees better with TRBJ2-7, so the J call may be wrong. In germline, CDR1 is SGHAT, CDR2 FQNNGV. The CDR3 contains 14 residues. CDR3 protein: CASSTRTDHYEQYF. CDR3 in DNA: TGTGCCAGCAGCACACGGACGGATCACTACGAGCAGTACTTC.

The chain employs TRBV19 and TRBJ1-1; D remains ambiguous. Germline V lookup: CDR1 LNHDA, CDR2 SQIVND (reference sequence). V was pared by 4 bases and J by 4 bases, with 10 bases between. The CDR3 runs to 13 residues. CDR3 DNA sequence: TGTGCCAGTAGTAAGAGGGCAGGCACTGAAGCTTTCTTT. This sequence encodes CASSKRAGTEAFF. Full variable domain (remainder filled in from reference TRBV19 and TRBJ1-1): DGGITQSPKYLFRKEGQNVTLSCEQNLNHDAMYWYRQDPGQGLRLIYYSQIVNDFQKGDIAEGYSVSREKKESFPLTVTSAQKNPTAFYLCASSKRAGTEAFFGQGTRLTVV.

The chain combines TRBV28 with TRBJ1-1, with 7 bases aligning to TRBD1. V shed 3 bases and J 5 bases; nucleotides not matched to a gene: 3. Germline values: CDR1 MDHEN, CDR2 SYDVKM. The CDR3 sequence is 13 residues long. The CDR3 DNA reads TGTGCCAGCAGTTTGTGGGACAGAACTGAAGCTTTCTTT. Protein product: CASSLWDRTEAFF.

The gene calls are TRBV9 and TRBJ1-1; D is ambiguous. Between the trimmed V and J ends, which lost 0 bases and 9 bases, there was a span of 15 bases. Germline loops: CDR1 SGDLS, CDR2 YYNGEE. The CDR3 length is 14 residues. The CDR3 DNA sequence: TGTGCCAGCAGCGTAGGGGTCGGTGGGGTTCAAGCTTTCTTT. Its protein is CASSVGVGGVQAFF.

This clone came up once. The chain couples TRBV11-2 to TRBJ2-7; TRBD2 aligns across 11 bases. V lost 5 bases and J lost 2; bases outside the gene matches: 11. Looked up from germline, CDR1 is SGHAT and CDR2 is FQNNGV. The CDR3 loop spans 17 amino acids. CDR3 protein: CASSRGVGSGRAYEQYF. DNA of the CDR3: TGTGCCAGCAGCCGGGGTGTGGGTAGCGGGAGGGCCTACGAGCAGTACTTC.

In DNA, the CDR3 is TGTGCCAGCAGCTTAGTAGGGGGGATAGGAGAGACCCAGTACTTC. This codes for CASSLVGGIGETQYF. J is TRBJ2-5 and V is TRBV7-9; possibly TRBD1 or TRBD2 for D (6 bases each). Trimming took 1 base from V and 4 from J, leaving 13 bases between them. Germline V gene lookup returns CDR1 SEHNR and CDR2 FQNEAQ (reference sequence). There are 15 residues in the CDR3.

This clone occurred once. The V gene is TRBV27, the J gene TRBJ2-7, with D unclear. The CDR3 sequence is 15 residues long. Germline loops: CDR1 MNHEY, CDR2 SMNVEV (reference sequence). The germline V and J ends were trimmed by 2 bases and 0 bases, with 11 bases remaining between them. As DNA, the CDR3 is TGTGCCAGCAGTTTAAATAGCCTCTTCTCCTACGAGCAGTACTTC. Protein product: CASSLNSLFSYEQYF.

V is TRBV11-2 and J is TRBJ2-7; TRBD2 matches 10 bases. V lost 1 base, J lost 5 bases, and 8 bases stayed unmatched. CDR3 length: 16 residues. The germline V gene has CDR1 SGHAT and CDR2 FQNNGV. The CDR3 loop is CASSLGFVAGGHEQYF. The CDR3 coding sequence is TGTGCCAGCAGCTTAGGTTTCGTAGCGGGAGGCCACGAGCAGTACTTC.